The clone carrying this T cell receptor beta chain occurred many times. TCRdb itself ran the 5' RACE reads through MiXCR, one entry per CDR3 protein. The table lists 570,000 or so distinct CDR3 sequences, more than 9% of them singletons, with 2.5% to 3.5% in the top ten. The source of the sample is a study of identical twins. CDR3 length equals 16 residues. The junction had 4 bases not matched to a gene; V was cut back by 1 base and J by 3 bases. The germline V gene has CDR1 LGHDT and CDR2 YNNKEL (reference sequence). The data also belong to a second study, concerning yellow fever vaccine responses in identical twins.

The clonotype comes from a woman aged 18 to 35 in good health. Sequenced material: PBMCs. The rearrangement uses TRBV3-1 and TRBJ2-7; 12 bases line up with TRBD2. CDR3 DNA sequence: TGTGCCAGCAGCCAAGGGACTAGCGGGAAAGACTACGAGCAGTACTTC. Its translation: CASSQGTSGKDYEQYF.